The next 21 T cell receptor beta chains were all read from a single sample in a study of chronic HIV infection and antiretroviral therapy. From the 5' RACE reads, TCRdb called clonotypes with MiXCR, one entry per CDR3 protein. The sample holds about 48,000 distinct CDR3 sequences, about 20% seen once. The sequenced material came from peripheral blood. The receptor source for this set is an adult who had HIV and had not received antiretroviral therapy, or was an uninfected healthy control (not recorded which).

This chain connects TRBV21-1 to TRBJ2-1; the table names TRBD2, a call not compared with the DNA. TRBV21-1 corresponds to a pseudogene. The CDR3 has 17 amino acids. As DNA, the CDR3 is TGTGCCAGCAGCACCCTTCCTAGCGGGAGTAGGGGCAATGAGCAGTTCTTC. Amino acids: CASSTLPSGSRGNEQFF.

The CDR3 DNA reads as TGTGCCAGCAGTTACTCCCGGTTAAACTACGAGCAGTACTTC. Translation gives CASSYSRLNYEQYF. The rearrangement joins TRBV6-5 to TRBJ2-7; no definite D call. V was cut by 0 bases and J by 3 bases, with 9 bases left in between. CDR1 is MNHEY and CDR2 is SVGAGI in the germline V gene. The CDR3 is made up of 14 amino acids.

This clonotype was recorded a few times. The junction and the germline gene differ at one end; a read error may be behind it. This chain connects TRBV10-2 to TRBJ2-4, with 8 bases identical to TRBD2. The CDR3 length is 17 residues. Germline lookup yields CDR1 WSHSY and CDR2 SAAADI. The CDR3 DNA reads as TGCGCCAGCAGGGAGTCAAAGCGGGGGCTAGCCAAAAACATTCAGTACTTC. Protein sequence: CASRESKRGLAKNIQYF.

The V and J genes are TRBV27 and TRBJ1-2, with D possibly matching TRBD1 (5 bases). Trimming stripped 6 bases from V and 0 bases from J, with 11 bases between. The CDR3 runs to 14 residues. Germline CDR1 is MNHEY and CDR2 is SMNVEV (reference sequence). The CDR3 nucleotides read TGTGCCAGCAGCCCAGGGAGAGCTAACTATGGCTACACCTTC. Encoded protein: CASSPGRANYGYTF.

The chain's CDR3 is CASSLVSGRTTEAFF. CDR3 bases: TGTGCCAGCAGTTTGGTGTCGGGAAGGACCACTGAAGCTTTCTTT. This rearrangement joins TRBV28 to TRBJ1-1; no clear D gene. Trimming took 3 bases from V and 4 from J, leaving 15 bases between them. The CDR3 has 15 residues. Germline V lookup: CDR1 MDHEN, CDR2 SYDVKM.

The chain couples TRBV2 to TRBJ1-2; D remains ambiguous. Germline V CDR1 and CDR2: SNHLY, FYNNEI. Trimming shortened V by 7 bases and J by 2 bases, and 11 bases separated the two germline ends. There are 13 residues in the CDR3. The CDR3 bases are TGTGCCAGCAACTCTGGACCAAACTATGGCTACACCTTC. As protein: CASNSGPNYGYTF. The full variable domain, rest sourced from reference TRBV2 and TRBJ1-2, is EPEVTQTPSHQVTQMGQEVILRCVPISNHLYFYWYRQILGQKVEFLVSFYNNEISEKSEIFDDQFSVERPDGSNFTLKIRSTKLEDSAMYFCASNSGPNYGYTFGSGTRLTVV.

V and J are TRBV5-6 and TRBJ1-2, with D hard to call. Deletions cut 0 bases from V and 8 bases from J, with 8 bases between. The CDR3 loop spans 12 amino acids. Germline V gives CDR1 SGHDT, CDR2 YYEEEE. The CDR3 DNA reads TGTGCCAGCAGCTTGGTTTCGCGGGGCTACACCTTC. Translating gives CASSLVSRGYTF.

In this sample, this clonotype turned up a few times. The V gene is TRBV28, the J gene TRBJ2-4; D is undetermined. This CDR3 has 14 residues. V was pared by 3 bases and J by 0 bases, with 6 bases between. The germline V gene has CDR1 MDHEN and CDR2 SYDVKM. The CDR3: CASSFNLAKNIQYF. The CDR3 bases are TGTGCCAGCAGTTTTAACTTAGCCAAAAACATTCAGTACTTC.

The gene calls are TRBV20-1 and TRBJ2-1; 11 positions agree with TRBD2. The length of the CDR3 is 14 residues. With V trimmed by 6 bases and J by 1 base, 2 bases remained unmatched. Germline assignment: CDR1 DFQATT and CDR2 SNEGSKA (reference sequence). Written as DNA, the CDR3 is TGCAGTGCCTCTAGCGGGGGGTCCTACAATGAGCAGTTCTTC. Protein sequence: CSASSGGSYNEQFF.

The rearrangement uses TRBV21-1 and TRBJ1-1; TRBD1, as called in the table, went unchecked against the DNA. TRBV21-1 is noted as a pseudogene. The CDR3 is 12 amino acids. The CDR3 reads CASSRGTGGVFF. The CDR3 DNA is TGTGCCAGCAGCAGGGGGACAGGAGGGGTTTTCTTT.

CDR3 loop: CASSLDQGAVEKLFF. CDR3 bases: TGTGCCAGCAGCTTAGACCAGGGGGCGGTTGAAAAACTGTTTTTT. This chain links TRBV11-2 with TRBJ1-4; 8 nucleotides align to TRBD1. V was clipped by 0 bases and J by 7 bases; unmatched bases: 4. CDR1 SGHAT and CDR2 FQNNGV come from the germline V gene. The CDR3 covers 15 residues.

The chain carries TRBV28 and TRBJ2-7; possibly TRBD2 for D (5 bases). The CDR3 loop spans 14 amino acids. V was shortened by 5 bases and J by 5 bases, with 16 bases between the two germline ends. The germline V gene has CDR1 MDHEN and CDR2 SYDVKM. The CDR3 DNA follows: TGTGCCAGCAGTCTCCGACCTACTAGTGACGAGCAGTACTTC. As protein: CASSLRPTSDEQYF.

This clonotype was seen only a few times. V usage is TRBV29-1 and J usage is TRBJ2-5; D may match TRBD1 or TRBD2 (5 bases each). Germline V gene data show CDR1 as SQVTM and CDR2 as ANQGSEA. This CDR3 comprises 13 residues. V gave up 6 bases and J gave up 0 bases, with 11 bases separating them. DNA of the CDR3: TGCAGCGTGGGACGGACGAACCAAGAGACCCAGTACTTC. Protein product: CSVGRTNQETQYF.

The genes are TRBV28 and TRBJ1-1; 11 bases fit TRBD1. The junction had 12 bases not matched to a gene; V was cut back by 5 bases and J by 7 bases. The CDR3 sequence is 16 residues long. Germline CDR1 reads MDHEN; CDR2 reads SYDVKM. CDR3 bases: TGTGCCAGCAGTCAAGGACAGGGGGCTTTTTTGGGTGAAGCTTTCTTT. The encoded protein is CASSQGQGAFLGEAFF.

The V call is TRBV3-1, the J call TRBJ2-3; D is possibly TRBD2 (6 bases). Germline CDR1 and CDR2: LGHDT and YNNKEL (reference sequence). Trimming pared 4 bases from V and 0 bases from J, leaving 14 bases between. CDR3 length: 16 residues. For the CDR3, the DNA is TGTGCCAGCAGCCCCTACGGGACTTCTAGCACAGATACGCAGTATTTT. Its protein product is CASSPYGTSSTDTQYF.

The J gene is TRBJ2-7, the V gene TRBV9; 7 bases are a match to TRBD2. CDR1 is SGDLS, CDR2 YYNGEE, per germline. The CDR3 extends over 15 amino acids. V shed 3 bases and J 2 bases; nucleotides not matched to a gene: 8. The DNA of the CDR3 is TGTGCCAGCAGCGCCCGGGACTACCAAACCTACGAGCAGTACTTC. Its translation: CASSARDYQTYEQYF. The whole variable domain, remainder taken from reference TRBV9 and TRBJ2-7, is DSGVTQTPKHLITATGQRVTLRCSPRSGDLSVYWYQQSLDQGLQFLIQYYNGEERAKGNILERFSAQQFPDLHSELNLSSLELGDSALYFCASSARDYQTYEQYFGPGTRLTVT.

The genes are TRBV28 and TRBJ2-7; D may be TRBD1 (6 bases). The V and J ends lost 3 bases and 4 bases respectively, with 16 bases between them. In germline, CDR1 is MDHEN, CDR2 SYDVKM. There are 15 residues in the CDR3. The CDR3 DNA is TGTGCCAGCAGTTTTGTAATGACAGGACCTTACGAGCAGTACTTC. Residues: CASSFVMTGPYEQYF.

This clonotype was seen only a few times. CDR3 in DNA: TGCGCCAGCAGCATCGGGACAGGGGCCTACGAGCAGTACTTC. It is translated as CASSIGTGAYEQYF. The genes are TRBV5-1 and TRBJ2-7, with 10 bases lining up with TRBD1. The V and J ends lost 4 bases and 2 bases, in that order; junction bases with no gene match: 3. Germline V gene lookup returns CDR1 SGHRS and CDR2 YFSETQ. The CDR3 sequence is 14 residues long.

This clonotype came up a few times. The chain carries TRBV29-1 and TRBJ2-1, with D possibly called TRBD1 or TRBD2 (5 bases each). This CDR3 comprises 13 residues. Per germline, CDR1 SQVTM and CDR2 ANQGSEA. The V end lost 4 bases, the J end lost 6 bases, and 13 bases lay between the germline ends. The CDR3 protein is CSVVPGQPNEQFF. The CDR3, as DNA: TGCAGCGTTGTCCCGGGGCAGCCCAATGAGCAGTTCTTC.

This clonotype was seen a handful of times. The chain joins TRBV29-1 to TRBJ2-1, with 10 positions matching TRBD1. The germline V gene has CDR1 SQVTM and CDR2 ANQGSEA. The CDR3 runs to 17 residues. The ends lost 7 bases at V and 6 bases at J; junction bases unmatched: 18. In nucleotides, the CDR3 is TGCAGCGGGTGGACAGGGGGAGGCCCGAAAGACGGCAATGAGCAGTTCTTC. The encoded protein is CSGWTGGGPKDGNEQFF.

In this sample, this clonotype turned up many times. CDR3 nucleotide sequence: TGTGCCAGCAGCGCACCGGGCGGCACAGATACGCAGTATTTT. Protein product: CASSAPGGTDTQYF. This chain joins TRBV9 and TRBJ2-3; D not resolved. With 3 bases removed from V and 1 base from J, the gap between germline ends came to 9 bases. The CDR3 is 14 amino acids. Germline V gene lookup returns CDR1 SGDLS and CDR2 YYNGEE. The full variable domain, completed using reference TRBV9 and TRBJ2-3, is DSGVTQTPKHLITATGQRVTLRCSPRSGDLSVYWYQQSLDQGLQFLIQYYNGEERAKGNILERFSAQQFPDLHSELNLSSLELGDSALYFCASSAPGGTDTQYFGPGTRLTVL.